This TCR beta chain was retrieved from a study of cytomegalovirus exposure and HLA in healthy donors. CDR3 length equals 13 residues. Trimming cost V 8 bases and J 4 bases, with 14 bases left between them. Germline loops: CDR1 SGHTA, CDR2 FQGTGA. About this clone: What it binds is unknown.

Study-level findings and limits: In a later analysis, an Asian-associated ancestry cluster reportedly showed fewer N-insertions than the approximately 640-donor mean. Follow-up analysis found HLA locus-dependent TCR association rates, highest for DRB1 and lowest for HLA-C. Segments of the TCR beta V type were, in most cases, productive about 90% or about 30% of the time in an earlier analysis.

Amplification used 60 Vbeta primers and 13 Jbeta primers. Profiled with immunoSEQ multiplex PCR; TCRdb holds only in-frame clones, not every one. This table has tens of thousands of clones, roughly 80% appearing once. The chain combines TRBV7-3 with TRBJ1-1; D remains unclear. Sequenced material: PBMCs. The TCR originated in a middle-aged man in good health and CMV-seronegative. CDR3 DNA: TGTGCCAGCGCTTTGGAGGGAGCCACTGAAGCTTTCTTT. Encoded protein: CASALEGATEAFF.